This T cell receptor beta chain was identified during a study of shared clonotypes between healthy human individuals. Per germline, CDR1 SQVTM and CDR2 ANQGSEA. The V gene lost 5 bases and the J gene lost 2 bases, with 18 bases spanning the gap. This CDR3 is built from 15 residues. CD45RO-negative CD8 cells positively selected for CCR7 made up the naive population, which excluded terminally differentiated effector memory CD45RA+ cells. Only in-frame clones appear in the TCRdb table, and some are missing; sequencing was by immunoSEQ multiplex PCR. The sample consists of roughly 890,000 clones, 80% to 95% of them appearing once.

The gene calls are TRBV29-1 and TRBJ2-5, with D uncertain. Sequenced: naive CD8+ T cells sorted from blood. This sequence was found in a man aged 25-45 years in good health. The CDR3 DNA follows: TGCAGCGTTCTAAGGGCGACCGATACACAAGAGACCCAGTACTTC. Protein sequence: CSVLRATDTQETQYF.